The 28 T cell receptor beta chains in this list originate from one sample, sequenced in a study of blood T cell repertoires in COVID-19. Produced via immunoSEQ multiplex PCR; TCRdb's table is partial and in-frame only. The sample has a few hundred thousand clones; roughly 84% are singletons. The sample comprised peripheral blood. These receptors came from a woman in her sixties or seventies with acute or convalescent COVID-19.

J is TRBJ1-4 and V is TRBV12-3 or TRBV12-4; 10 bases line up with TRBD1. The CDR3 runs to 13 residues. V was clipped by 6 bases and J by 7 bases; unmatched bases: 2. The CDR3 loop is CASRRTGGEKLFF. Here the CDR3 DNA reads TGTGCCAGCAGACGGACAGGGGGTGAAAAACTGTTTTTT.

The chain has TRBV5-5 and TRBJ1-5; no reliable D call. V was cut by 1 base and J by 0 bases, with 8 bases left in between. From germline, CDR1 is SGHKS and CDR2 YYEKEE (reference sequence). The CDR3 sequence is 15 residues long. The chain's CDR3 is CASSLSGYSNQPQHF. In DNA form, the CDR3 reads TGTGCCAGCAGCTTGTCAGGATATAGCAATCAGCCCCAGCATTTT.

V is TRBV4-2 and J is TRBJ1-3, with 7 nucleotides matching TRBD1. Germline CDR1 and CDR2: LGHNA and YNFKEQ. The CDR3 runs 17 residues. The J segment lost 9 bases and the V segment lost 1 base, leaving 15 bases of the junction unmatched. The CDR3 DNA is TGTGCCAGCAGCCAAGCTTTTAACAGGGGTCGCGGCACCACCATATATTTT. It specifies CASSQAFNRGRGTTIYF.

The V call is TRBV5-4, the J call TRBJ1-1; D is possibly TRBD1 (6 bases). This CDR3 contains 16 residues. The germline CDR1 and CDR2 sequences are SGHNT and YYREEE (reference sequence). V was shortened by 4 bases and J by 1 base, with 17 bases between the two germline ends. DNA of the CDR3: TGTGCCAGCAGCCTAACAGGGATGCGTTGGAACACTGAAGCTTTCTTT. Amino acids: CASSLTGMRWNTEAFF.

This clone was detected a few times. The chain links TRBV19 to TRBJ1-1; 7 bases match TRBD1. Per the germline V gene, CDR1 is LNHDA and CDR2 is SQIVND (reference sequence). V was pared by 4 bases and J by 5 bases, with 10 bases of the junction left unmatched. CDR3 size: 15 residues. In DNA form, the CDR3 reads TGTGCCAGTAGTACTTGGGACAGATCGGGAACTGAAGCTTTCTTT. Protein sequence: CASSTWDRSGTEAFF.

This chain uses TRBV5-4 with TRBJ1-3, with a tentative D call TRBD1 (6 bases). This CDR3 contains 15 residues. CDR1 and CDR2 (germline): SGHNT, YYREEE (reference sequence). Between the trimmed V and J ends, which lost 1 base and 2 bases, there was a span of 10 bases. CDR3: CASSLTGQAGNTIYF. DNA of the CDR3: TGTGCCAGCAGCTTGACAGGGCAAGCTGGAAACACCATATATTTT.

About this clone itself: The sample holds other DNA sequences that translate to the same CDR3. The chain carries TRBV2 and TRBJ2-1, with D perhaps matching TRBD2 (6 bases). Trimming took off 7 bases at V and 13 bases at J, with 17 bases between the two ends. Per the germline V gene, CDR1 is SNHLY and CDR2 is FYNNEI. This CDR3 spans 12 amino acids. The CDR3: CASTRTTSGQFF. The DNA of the CDR3 is TGTGCCAGCACACGGACTACTTCCGGACAGTTCTTC.

The chain employs TRBV3-1 (or the pseudogene TRBV3-2) and TRBJ1-2, with 8 bases fitting TRBD1. V lost 4 bases to trimming and J lost 6 bases; unmatched junction nucleotides: 4. This CDR3 contains 13 residues. Germline V gives CDR1 LGHDT, CDR2 YNNKEL (reference sequence). CDR3 protein: CASSPTGGNGYTF. In nucleotides, the CDR3 is TGTGCCAGCAGCCCTACAGGGGGAAATGGCTACACCTTC.

The V gene is TRBV5-6, the J gene TRBJ1-3; a weak D match, TRBD1 (6 bases). V gave up 3 bases and J gave up 2 bases, with 9 bases separating them. There are 14 residues in the CDR3. Germline CDR1 reads SGHDT; CDR2 reads YYEEEE. In DNA, the CDR3 is TGTGCCAGCAGCTCCAGGGGAACTGGAAACACCATATATTTT. Translated: CASSSRGTGNTIYF.

The chain uses TRBV25-1 and TRBJ2-2, with D uncertain. V gave up 4 bases and J gave up 8 bases, with 8 bases separating them. Germline CDR1 MGHDK, CDR2 SYGVNS. The CDR3 runs to 12 residues. The CDR3 here is CASSAGIGELFF. The CDR3 region has the DNA TGTGCCAGCAGTGCAGGCATTGGGGAGCTGTTTTTT.

This clone was seen a few times. The chain combines TRBV6-1 with TRBJ1-1; D might be TRBD1 (6 bases). Germline V gene sequence: CDR1 MNHNS, CDR2 SASEGT. The ends were cut back, 2 bases at V and 1 base at J, with 14 bases in the middle. This CDR3 comprises 16 residues. The CDR3 loop is CASSESRDIRNTEAFF. CDR3 nucleotides: TGTGCCAGCAGTGAATCCCGGGACATTCGGAACACTGAAGCTTTCTTT.

The chain couples TRBV28 to TRBJ2-1; tentative D call: TRBD1 (6 bases). V lost 3 bases and J 7 bases, leaving 13 bases between the germline ends. The CDR3 is 14 residues long. The germline V gene encodes CDR1 MDHEN and CDR2 SYDVKM. The CDR3 bases are TGTGCCAGCAGTTTGGTCGCTAGGGGGAATGAGCAGTTCTTC. Protein sequence: CASSLVARGNEQFF.

J is TRBJ1-1 and V is TRBV27; D ambiguous. The germline V and J ends were trimmed by 3 bases and 5 bases, with 10 bases remaining between them. CDR3 length: 13 amino acids. CDR1 and CDR2 from the germline V gene are MNHEY and SMNVEV (reference sequence). CDR3 protein: CASSFEWRTEAFF. DNA for the CDR3: TGTGCCAGCAGTTTTGAATGGAGGACTGAAGCTTTCTTT.

The rearrangement links TRBV20-1 to TRBJ1-2, with 7 bases aligning to TRBD1. This CDR3 contains 15 residues. V lost 3 bases to trimming and J lost 4 bases; unmatched junction nucleotides: 11. CDR1 DFQATT and CDR2 SNEGSKA come from the germline V gene (reference sequence). CDR3: CSASHIPQGPYGYTF. The CDR3 DNA follows: TGCAGTGCTAGTCATATTCCACAGGGGCCCTATGGCTACACCTTC.

About this clone itself: Distinct nucleotide sequences in the sample also encode this CDR3. This sequence joins TRBV6-5 and TRBJ2-7; 11 bases match TRBD1. After removal of 5 bases from V and 5 bases from J, the junction contained 2 bases not matched to a gene. CDR1 is MNHEY, CDR2 SVGAGI, per germline. The CDR3 length is 13 residues. As DNA, the CDR3 is TGTGCCAGCAGTAGGGACAGGGGGGACGAGCAGTACTTC. As protein: CASSRDRGDEQYF.

The V and J genes are TRBV2 and TRBJ1-2, with 8 bases aligning to TRBD1. With 6 bases clipped from V and 2 bases from J, the junction kept 8 bases outside the gene matches. The CDR3 extends over 15 amino acids. Germline CDR1 SNHLY, CDR2 FYNNEI. The CDR3 loop is CASRATTGVNYGYTF. The CDR3 coding sequence is TGTGCCAGCAGGGCCACGACAGGGGTAAACTATGGCTACACCTTC.

V usage is TRBV6-1 and J usage is TRBJ2-3; TRBD2 matches at 11 bases. The CDR3 loop spans 17 amino acids. CDR1 MNHNS and CDR2 SASEGT come from the germline V gene. J gave up 2 bases and V 4 bases, and 8 bases lay outside the gene matches. This CDR3 is CASSVNIAGGNTDTQYF. CDR3 coding DNA: TGTGCCAGCAGTGTAAACATAGCGGGGGGGAACACAGATACGCAGTATTTT.

V and J are TRBV12-3 or TRBV12-4 and TRBJ1-2; D not resolved. This CDR3 comprises 13 residues. Trimming removed 4 bases at V and 7 bases at J, with 13 bases between. The CDR3: CASSSLIIGGYTF. CDR3 bases: TGTGCCAGCAGTTCCCTCATTATCGGTGGCTACACCTTC.

The genes are TRBV6-6 and TRBJ1-6, with D uncertain. V was trimmed by 5 bases and J by 0 bases, leaving 11 bases between them. The CDR3 consists of 16 residues. Germline V CDR1 and CDR2: MNHNY, SVGAGI (reference sequence). In DNA form, the CDR3 reads TGTGCCAGCAGTCTAGACATTCGCTCCTATAATTCACCCCTCCACTTT. Residues: CASSLDIRSYNSPLHF.

This chain uses TRBV3-1 (or the pseudogene TRBV3-2) with TRBJ2-4, with D possibly TRBD1 on 6 matching bases. This CDR3 is built from 18 residues. V was cut by 0 bases and J by 1 base, with 16 bases left in between. Germline CDR1 and CDR2: LGHDT and YNNKEL (reference sequence). CDR3 sequence: CASSQDFRPQGAKNIQYF. The CDR3 DNA follows: TGTGCCAGCAGCCAAGATTTTAGACCTCAGGGGGCCAAAAACATTCAGTACTTC.

The chain has TRBV30 and TRBJ2-6; D is possibly TRBD1 (6 bases). Germline values: CDR1 GTSNPN, CDR2 SVGIG (reference sequence). Trimming left V 7 bases short and J 8 bases short, with 15 bases between. The CDR3 spans 13 residues. The DNA of the CDR3 is TGTGCCTCCCCGTTAGGACAGACCAACGTCCTGACTTTC. Translated, it gives CASPLGQTNVLTF.

The gene calls are TRBV27 and TRBJ1-6; the D gene is possibly TRBD1 (6 bases). This CDR3 has 14 amino acids. V was pared by 7 bases and J by 5 bases, with 12 bases between. CDR1 and CDR2 from the germline V gene are MNHEY and SMNVEV (reference sequence). The CDR3 is CASTPGHHNSPLHF. CDR3 bases: TGTGCCAGCACTCCGGGACACCATAATTCACCCCTCCACTTT.

In this sample, this clone turned up a few times. The chain has TRBV29-1 and TRBJ2-1; TRBD1 agrees at 8 bases. With V trimmed by 6 bases and J by 6 bases, 4 bases remained unmatched. Germline CDR1 and CDR2: SQVTM and ANQGSEA. The CDR3 consists of 12 residues. The CDR3 nucleotides read TGCAGCGTATCGACAGGGGTCAATGAGCAGTTCTTC. It codes for CSVSTGVNEQFF.

This clone was detected only a few times. This sequence joins TRBV12-3 or TRBV12-4 and TRBJ1-2, with D perhaps matching TRBD1 (6 bases). The CDR3 extends over 13 amino acids. V was trimmed by 8 bases and J by 4 bases, leaving 14 bases between them. This CDR3 is CASGPQGPYGYTF. As DNA, the CDR3 is TGTGCCAGCGGGCCACAGGGCCCCTATGGCTACACCTTC.

This chain connects TRBV5-6 to TRBJ1-5; D call uncertain. V lost 4 bases to trimming and J lost 0 bases, with 17 bases between them. The CDR3 spans 17 residues. Germline V gene lookup returns CDR1 SGHDT and CDR2 YYEEEE. CDR3 DNA: TGTGCCAGCAGCCCCAAGGGAGGTCTCGATAGCAATCAGCCCCAGCATTTT. This sequence encodes CASSPKGGLDSNQPQHF.

The J gene is TRBJ1-2, the V gene TRBV28; no reliable D call. With 5 bases removed from V and 0 bases from J, the gap between germline ends came to 10 bases. This CDR3 region has 14 residues. Germline V gives CDR1 MDHEN, CDR2 SYDVKM. CDR3 coding DNA: TGTGCCAGCAGTGCCTCCCGGGCTAACTATGGCTACACCTTC. This translates into CASSASRANYGYTF.

The chain couples TRBV2 to TRBJ1-5, with D tentatively TRBD1 (5 bases). From germline, CDR1 is SNHLY and CDR2 FYNNEI. The CDR3 is 14 residues long. The germline V and J ends were trimmed by 4 bases and 4 bases, with 11 bases remaining between them. In DNA form, the CDR3 reads TGTGCCAGCAGTGGGGGGGGTAGGAATCAGCCCCAGCATTTT. Protein product: CASSGGGRNQPQHF.

This clone was picked up one time. The chain recombines TRBV12-3 or TRBV12-4 with TRBJ1-4, with 8 bases fitting TRBD1. Unmatched junction bases numbered 1, after V lost 6 bases and J lost 7 bases. This CDR3 is 12 amino acids long. The CDR3 loop is CASRGQGEKLFF. CDR3 in DNA: TGTGCCAGCAGAGGACAGGGTGAAAAACTGTTTTTT.